This paragraph covers one T cell receptor beta chain sequence. The data derive from a study of shared clonotypes between healthy human individuals. As for the study in general: Each donor had three CD4 naive, three CD4 memory, two CD8 naive and one CD8 memory plate.

Among the donors, all were Caucasian adults who lived in Nashville, Tennessee. The CDR3 has 17 residues. Germline V CDR1 and CDR2: SGHNT, YYREEE (reference sequence). Trimming took 2 bases from V and 4 from J, leaving 20 bases between them. Replicate PCRs for sorted subsets used 200 ng DNA; this equaled 25,000 to 35,000 T cell genomes. Clones were sequenced by immunoSEQ multiplex PCR, and TCRdb holds only the in-frame ones, with some missing. The repertoire has 300,000 to 400,000 clones, 73% of them found once; the top ten carry over 9.5%. The clonotype originates from a young man in good health. Sequenced: memory CD4+ T cells sorted from blood. Subset described: CD45RA-negative fraction. The chain is built from TRBV5-4 and TRBJ2-3; D perhaps matches TRBD1 (6 bases). Here the CDR3 reads CASSLVSGQGRSDTQYF. CDR3 in DNA: TGTGCCAGCAGCTTAGTATCGGGTCAGGGGAGATCAGATACGCAGTATTTT.